The clone carrying this T cell receptor beta chain was observed a handful of times. This record belongs to a study of blood T cell repertoires in COVID-19. Repertoires were generated with immunoSEQ multiplex PCR, while TCRdb's copy carries only in-frame clones and drops some. The sample includes around 160,000 clones, approximately 92% of them seen just once. V dropped 0 bases and J dropped 2 bases, with 8 bases sitting between them. Germline CDR1 is ENHRY and CDR2 is SYGVKD. This CDR3 spans 14 amino acids. Enrollment of patients from Seattle took place during active infection, with longitudinal follow-up.

V gene TRBV10-3 combines with J gene TRBJ2-7, with D possibly being TRBD2 (6 bases). The sequence came from a man younger than 30 with COVID-19, enrolled during active disease. The sequencing input was peripheral blood. The CDR3 is CAISESGTAYEQYF. The CDR3 DNA reads TGTGCCATCAGTGAGTCGGGGACTGCCTACGAGCAGTACTTC.